This T cell receptor (beta chain) is from a study of tumor-infiltrating lymphocytes in localized non-small cell lung cancer. Overall study: Resected tumor was paired with non-adjacent uninvolved lung from the same patient.

This clone appeared a few times. The antigen remains undetermined. Clones were sequenced by immunoSEQ multiplex PCR, and TCRdb holds only the in-frame ones, with some missing. Among a few thousand clones listed, 50% to 75% were seen once. CDR1 and CDR2 from the germline V gene are SGHNT and YYREEE (reference sequence). V shed 0 bases and J 4 bases; nucleotides not matched to a gene: 7. This CDR3 region has 16 residues. Study results and limitations: No T-cell fraction difference was seen between IM1 and IM2 tumors.

This receptor was identified in a human donor with non-small cell lung cancer. The source material was uninvolved lung tissue not adjacent to the tumor. The V gene is TRBV5-4, the J gene TRBJ1-2; the match to TRBD1 covers 9 bases. The CDR3 loop is CASSLGQGVSLYGYTF. The DNA for the CDR3 is TGTGCCAGCAGCTTGGGACAGGGGGTTAGCCTCTATGGCTACACCTTC.